This T cell receptor beta chain was documented in a study of Ad26.COV2.S vaccination and SARS-CoV-2 variants. Study findings and constraints: People given the vaccine had a wider spike-specific TCR breadth than placebo recipients did. Vaccine and placebo recipients had comparable breadth of non-spike TCRs. Reported findings describe substantial breadth in spike-specific CD8+ and CD4+ T cell responses following vaccination. Measurements of TCR breadth and depth may have given underestimates of the total T cell responses.

Comment on this clone: Its matching antigen is unknown.

The assay was immunoSEQ multiplex PCR, and TCRdb's table has in-frame clones only and misses some. This table has over 110,000 clones, 75% to 90% appearing once. Germline lookup yields CDR1 LNHDA and CDR2 SQIVND (reference sequence). This CDR3 spans 13 amino acids. Trimming removed 3 bases from V and 2 bases from J, with 6 bases in between. J is TRBJ2-3 and V is TRBV19; D is unclear. The sequence came from a human donor who had recovered from COVID-19. Sequenced material: peripheral blood, taken after recovery from COVID-19. CDR3 sequence reads: CASSMRDTDTQYF. The CDR3 coding sequence is TGTGCCAGTAGTATGAGAGACACAGATACGCAGTATTTT. The full variable domain, completed using reference TRBV19 and TRBJ2-3, is DGGITQSPKYLFRKEGQNVTLSCEQNLNHDAMYWYRQDPGQGLRLIYYSQIVNDFQKGDIAEGYSVSREKKESFPLTVTSAQKNPTAFYLCASSMRDTDTQYFGPGTRLTVL.